The clone carrying this T cell receptor (beta chain) was recorded many times. The data originate from a study of T-cell reconstitution after alpha-beta-depleted transplantation in children. The library targeted TCRbeta and was prepared with unique molecular identifiers. TCRdb independently ran MiXCR on the PCR reads; one entry per CDR3 protein. The sample carries a few hundred thousand distinct CDR3 sequences, under 13% recorded once. The V end lost 2 bases, the J end lost 4 bases, and 5 bases lay between the germline ends. This CDR3 has 12 residues. CDR1 and CDR2 (germline): LGHDT, YNNKEL (reference sequence).

This TCR came from a human donor who donated a stem cell graft to a child with acute myeloid leukemia. This specimen consisted of PBMCs from the stem cell graft donor, obtained from the stem cell graft. The chain joins TRBV3-1 to TRBJ1-2; no clear D gene. CDR3 in amino acids: CASSQQSYGYTF. The CDR3 DNA reads TGTGCCAGCAGCCAACAGAGCTATGGCTACACCTTC. The variable domain in full, completed from reference TRBV3-1 and TRBJ1-2, reads DTAVSQTPKYLVTQMGNDKSIKCEQNLGHDTMYWYKQDSKKFLKIMFSYNNKELIINETVPNRFSPKSPDKAHLNLHINSLELGDSAVYFCASSQQSYGYTFGSGTRLTVV.